This passage covers 17 T cell receptor beta chains from one sample sequenced in a study of shared clonotypes between healthy human individuals. Produced via immunoSEQ multiplex PCR; TCRdb's table is partial and in-frame only. The sample includes more than 2 million clones, 85% to 95% seen only once; the top ten take 0.1% to 0.15%. Sequencing used naive CD4+ T cells sorted from blood. Subset reported: CD45RA+ positively selected. The receptors shown here come from a man younger than 35 in good health.

The J gene is TRBJ1-6, the V gene TRBV23-1, with unresolved D. TRBV23-1 qualifies as an ORF whose function is uncertain. The CDR3 totals 17 residues. V was trimmed by 0 bases and J by 8 bases, leaving 17 bases between them. The CDR3 DNA sequence: TGCGCCAGCAGTCAATCGGGTCCGTTCCGCCTCTATTCACCCCTCCACTTT. Its protein is CASSQSGPFRLYSPLHF.

The chain uses TRBV7-6 and TRBJ2-3; D gene uncertain. The V gene's germline CDR1 is SGHVS and CDR2 FNYEAQ. Trimming removed 5 bases from V and 0 bases from J, with 12 bases in between. The CDR3 runs to 15 residues. The CDR3: CASSRTGTSTDTQYF. The CDR3 nucleotides read TGTGCCAGCAGCCGTACTGGAACTAGCACAGATACGCAGTATTTT.

This rearrangement joins TRBV5-1 to TRBJ1-2; the D gene is possibly TRBD1 (6 bases). Germline V gives CDR1 SGHRS, CDR2 YFSETQ. V lost 7 bases and J lost 5, with 15 bases in between. The CDR3 is 13 residues long. CDR3 amino acids: CASRETGQYGYTF. For the CDR3, the DNA is TGCGCCAGCCGAGAGACAGGTCAATATGGCTACACCTTC.

J is TRBJ2-7 and V is TRBV21-1; TRBD1, the table's D call, lacks a check against the DNA. TRBV21-1 is a recognized pseudogene. This CDR3 is built from 13 residues. The CDR3, as DNA: TGTGCCAGCAGCCTAACAGGGTGCTACGAGCAGTACTTC. Encoded protein: CASSLTGCYEQYF.

The CDR3 region has the DNA TGTGCCAGCAGCCTTAGGGACAGGCTTGCCTACGAGCAGTACTTC. It translates to CASSLRDRLAYEQYF. The V call is TRBV5-6, the J call TRBJ2-7; 8 nucleotides line up with TRBD1. The germline CDR1 and CDR2 sequences are SGHDT and YYEEEE. J lost 2 bases, V lost 4 bases, and 8 bases had no gene match. The CDR3 contains 15 residues.

The chain couples TRBV4-1 to TRBJ2-7; D gene ambiguous. The CDR3 totals 16 residues. V was trimmed by 4 bases and J by 2 bases, leaving 18 bases between them. The V gene's germline CDR1 is MGHRA and CDR2 YSYEKL. CDR3 DNA sequence: TGCGCCAGCAGCCCCCAGTTGACACTACCACCCTACGAGCAGTACTTC. Its translation is CASSPQLTLPPYEQYF.

This chain joins TRBV6-5 and TRBJ1-2; no reliable D call. CDR1 MNHEY and CDR2 SVGAGI come from the germline V gene. The CDR3 extends over 11 amino acids. Trimming pared 5 bases from V and 3 bases from J, leaving 4 bases between. The CDR3 loop reads CASSDHYGYTF. DNA for the CDR3: TGTGCCAGCAGTGACCACTATGGCTACACCTTC.

The genes are TRBV25-1 and TRBJ1-2; 8 bases are a match to TRBD1. The CDR3 is 18 residues long. J was trimmed by 8 bases and V by 0 bases; bases with no gene match: 17. Germline values: CDR1 MGHDK, CDR2 SYGVNS. The CDR3 spells CASSEYGPRGQGEKGYTF. In DNA form, the CDR3 reads TGTGCCAGCAGTGAATATGGACCCCGCGGACAGGGTGAAAAGGGCTACACCTTC.

The gene calls are TRBV11-3 and TRBJ2-7, with a weak D call TRBD2 (6 bases). Germline assignment: CDR1 SGHNT and CDR2 YENEEA. The CDR3 length is 15 residues. V was clipped by 5 bases and J by 1 base, with 15 bases between them. The CDR3 region is CASSPAAGSSYEQYF. The CDR3 nucleotides read TGTGCCAGCAGCCCAGCGGCGGGGAGTTCCTACGAGCAGTACTTC.

V gene TRBV30 combines with J gene TRBJ1-1; no reliable D call. This CDR3 has 13 residues. V gave up 1 base and J gave up 3 bases, with 9 bases separating them. Germline CDR1 GTSNPN, CDR2 SVGIG (reference sequence). The chain's CDR3 is CAWSGKTYTEAFF. In DNA, the CDR3 is TGTGCCTGGAGTGGGAAGACATACACTGAAGCTTTCTTT. Complete variable domain (other parts from reference TRBV30 and TRBJ1-1): SQTIHQWPATLVQPVGSPLSLECTVEGTSNPNLYWYRQAAGRGLQLLFYSVGIGQISSEVPQNLSASRPQDRQFILSSKKLLLSDSGFYLCAWSGKTYTEAFFGQGTRLTVV.

V is TRBV30 and J is TRBJ2-7, with D maybe TRBD1 (6 bases). V was cut by 5 bases and J by 6 bases, with 11 bases left in between. There are 11 residues in the CDR3. From germline, CDR1 is GTSNPN and CDR2 SVGIG (reference sequence). CDR3 residues: CAWEQGREQYF. CDR3 nucleotide sequence: TGTGCCTGGGAACAGGGTCGCGAGCAGTACTTC. Filled out from reference TRBV30 and TRBJ2-7, the complete variable domain reads SQTIHQWPATLVQPVGSPLSLECTVEGTSNPNLYWYRQAAGRGLQLLFYSVGIGQISSEVPQNLSASRPQDRQFILSSKKLLLSDSGFYLCAWEQGREQYFGPGTRLTVT.

The rearrangement uses TRBV5-4 and TRBJ1-1; 7 bases line up with TRBD1. The CDR3 runs to 15 residues. V was clipped by 4 bases and J by 0 bases; unmatched bases: 6. The V gene's germline CDR1 is SGHNT and CDR2 YYREEE (reference sequence). This chain's CDR3 is CASSGGQLLNTEAFF. The CDR3 DNA sequence: TGTGCCAGCAGCGGGGGACAGCTCTTGAACACTGAAGCTTTCTTT.

This CDR3 is CASSEMVQGRRDTQYF. The CDR3 DNA reads TGTGCCAGCAGTGAAATGGTACAGGGTAGGCGGGATACGCAGTATTTT. The V gene is TRBV6-1, the J gene TRBJ2-3; D might be TRBD1 (6 bases). The CDR3 spans 16 residues. Trimming took off 2 bases at V and 6 bases at J, with 18 bases between the two ends. Germline-derived CDR1 and CDR2 are MNHNS and SASEGT.

The chain joins TRBV29-1 to TRBJ1-1; D is unclear. The CDR3 sequence is 11 residues long. The germline gives CDR1 SQVTM, CDR2 ANQGSEA. V lost 7 bases and J 3 bases, leaving 9 bases between the germline ends. CDR3 region: CSGRGYTEAFF. The CDR3 DNA follows: TGCAGCGGTAGAGGGTACACTGAAGCTTTCTTT.

The rearrangement uses TRBV6-4 and TRBJ2-3; 10 nucleotides match TRBD2. Germline CDR1 MRHNA, CDR2 SNTAGT. Trimming at V came to 4 bases and at J to 2 bases, leaving 3 bases not matched to a gene. The CDR3 totals 15 residues. CDR3 region: CASSVTSGVTDTQYF. The CDR3 nucleotides read TGTGCCAGCAGTGTAACTAGCGGGGTCACAGATACGCAGTATTTT.

The chain couples TRBV14 to TRBJ2-7; 8 positions agree with TRBD2. The trim removed 2 bases at V and 3 bases at J, leaving 6 bases unmatched. Germline V lookup: CDR1 SGHDN, CDR2 FVKESK. The CDR3 totals 15 residues. Written as DNA, the CDR3 is TGTGCCAGCAGCCAATTGCTAGCGGGTAGCTACGAGCAGTACTTC. Translation gives CASSQLLAGSYEQYF.

V gene TRBV5-4 combines with J gene TRBJ1-2; 9 positions agree with TRBD1. V lost 2 bases to trimming and J lost 6 bases; unmatched junction nucleotides: 5. The CDR3 runs 14 residues. From germline, CDR1 is SGHNT and CDR2 YYREEE (reference sequence). The CDR3 DNA follows: TGTGCCAGCAGCTTCGACAGGGGGGACGATGGCTACACCTTC. Amino acid sequence: CASSFDRGDDGYTF.